The next 23 T cell receptor beta chains were all read from a single sample in a study of spatial heterogeneity in lung cancer. TCRdb analysed the 5' RACE reads with MiXCR anew, one entry per CDR3 protein. The sample contains roughly 91,000 distinct CDR3 sequences, approximately 20% of which appear only once. Time point defined: sample taken at primary tumor resection. Unsorted whole RNA samples from tumor, nontumor lung or frozen PBMC were sequenced. The specimen comprised PBMCs, sampled at surgery. The receptors were sampled from a male donor with early-stage non-small cell lung cancer.

This clonotype is labeled as medium-sized. J is TRBJ1-1 and V is TRBV29-1, with 7 bases identical to TRBD1. The CDR3 is made up of 15 amino acids. Germline loops: CDR1 SQVTM, CDR2 ANQGSEA. Germline trimming cut 5 bases from V and 1 base from J; bases unmatched to any gene: 10. The CDR3 sequence is CSVYASGGTNTEAFF. In nucleotides, the CDR3 is TGCAGCGTTTACGCTTCAGGGGGGACGAACACTGAAGCTTTCTTT.

This clonotype was counted only a few times. The chain carries TRBV5-1 and TRBJ1-4; D might be TRBD1 (5 bases). Germline loops: CDR1 SGHRS, CDR2 YFSETQ. The CDR3 has 13 amino acids. Trimming shortened V by 5 bases and J by 5 bases, and 10 bases separated the two germline ends. The chain's CDR3 is CASSPGENEKLFF. The CDR3 bases are TGCGCCAGCAGTCCGGGGGAGAATGAAAAACTGTTTTTT.

This clonotype was found a few times. The J gene is TRBJ2-7, the V gene TRBV7-2, with 7 bases lining up with TRBD1. The V and J ends lost 2 bases and 11 bases, in that order; junction bases with no gene match: 6. The CDR3 runs to 12 residues. From germline, CDR1 is SGHTA and CDR2 FQGNSA. CDR3 residues: CASSLRQGIKYF. The CDR3 DNA reads as TGTGCCAGCAGCTTACGACAGGGTATTAAGTACTTC.

This clonotype was observed a few times. V is TRBV4-3 and J is TRBJ2-2; 7 bases line up with TRBD2. Germline trimming cut 4 bases from V and 4 bases from J; bases unmatched to any gene: 6. This CDR3 has 15 amino acids. The germline V gene has CDR1 LGHNA and CDR2 YSLEER. The DNA for the CDR3 is TGCGCCAGCAGCCTGCAGCGGGGCAGCACCGGGGAGCTGTTTTTT. This encodes CASSLQRGSTGELFF.

The J gene is TRBJ1-1, the V gene TRBV10-3; D not certain. Trimming stripped 6 bases from V and 11 bases from J, with 22 bases between. The CDR3 runs 14 residues. Germline lookup yields CDR1 ENHRY and CDR2 SYGVKD. CDR3 loop: CAIRDDTLTTSAFF. The CDR3 DNA follows: TGTGCCATCAGGGATGACACGCTAACTACGAGTGCTTTCTTT.

This clonotype was seen ten or more times. V is TRBV20-1 and J is TRBJ1-6; D perhaps matches TRBD1 (5 bases). This CDR3 is 14 amino acids long. Deletions cut 0 bases from V and 8 bases from J, with 11 bases between. The germline V gene encodes CDR1 DFQATT and CDR2 SNEGSKA (reference sequence). Here the CDR3 DNA reads TGCAGTGCTAGAGATCTCGACAGCTATTCACCCCTCCACTTT. Its protein product is CSARDLDSYSPLHF.

This clonotype was seen only a few times. The J gene is TRBJ2-7, the V gene TRBV9; maybe TRBD2 (5 bases). Germline V gene sequence: CDR1 SGDLS, CDR2 YYNGEE. This CDR3 is 14 amino acids long. The V end was cut by 0 bases, the J end by 5 bases, with 12 bases between. The CDR3 nucleotides are TGTGCCAGCAGCGTAGCTGACGGGATGGACGAGCAGTACTTC. Protein sequence: CASSVADGMDEQYF.

The chain has TRBV20-1 and TRBJ1-1; unclear D gene. The length of the CDR3 is 13 residues. Trimming took 3 bases from V and 2 from J, leaving 10 bases between them. Germline CDR1 is DFQATT and CDR2 is SNEGSKA (reference sequence). The CDR3 sequence is CSASGQLNTEAFF. CDR3 in DNA: TGCAGTGCTAGCGGTCAACTAAACACTGAAGCTTTCTTT.

In its sample, this clonotype was seen many times. The chain is built from TRBV2 and TRBJ2-7, with D unclear. Germline assignment: CDR1 SNHLY and CDR2 FYNNEI. Trimming removed 2 bases at V and 2 bases at J, with 10 bases between. The CDR3 is 14 amino acids. The CDR3 protein is CASSERRSPYEQYF. CDR3 DNA: TGTGCCAGCAGTGAACGCCGGAGTCCCTACGAGCAGTACTTC.

There are a few counts of this clonotype. V and J are TRBV4-2 and TRBJ2-2; 9 bases line up with TRBD1. The ends lost 6 bases at V and 5 bases at J; junction bases unmatched: 10. From germline, CDR1 is LGHNA and CDR2 YNFKEQ. The CDR3 is 16 residues long. The CDR3 DNA sequence: TGTGCCAGCAGTTCCGTTGGGACAGGGAATACCGGGGAGCTGTTTTTT. This codes for CASSSVGTGNTGELFF.

In this sample, this clonotype turned up many times. The V call is TRBV5-1, the J call TRBJ2-1; 7 nucleotides match TRBD1. Germline CDR1 SGHRS, CDR2 YFSETQ. The CDR3 runs 15 residues. Losses at the gene ends were 4 bases for V and 4 bases for J; bases not matched to a gene: 8. DNA for the CDR3: TGCGCCAGCAGCATCACCGGGACAGCTTACAATGAGCAGTTCTTC. Residues: CASSITGTAYNEQFF.

This clonotype occurred a few times. Written as DNA, the CDR3 is TGTGCCAGCAGCCCTAACATATACGAGCAGTACTTC. Translating gives CASSPNIYEQYF. This rearrangement joins TRBV7-9 to TRBJ2-7; D uncertain. From germline, CDR1 is SEHNR and CDR2 FQNEAQ (reference sequence). Trimming left V 5 bases short and J 4 bases short, with 9 bases between. The CDR3 consists of 12 residues.

V gene TRBV2 combines with J gene TRBJ2-3; D might be TRBD1 (6 bases). The V gene lost 4 bases and the J gene lost 2 bases, with 10 bases spanning the gap. The germline V gene encodes CDR1 SNHLY and CDR2 FYNNEI. The CDR3 totals 14 residues. The CDR3 nucleotides read TGTGCCAGCAGTGCAGGGGTATCCACAGATACGCAGTATTTT. Amino acid sequence: CASSAGVSTDTQYF. Full variable domain (outside the CDR3, taken from reference TRBV2 and TRBJ2-3): EPEVTQTPSHQVTQMGQEVILRCVPISNHLYFYWYRQILGQKVEFLVSFYNNEISEKSEIFDDQFSVERPDGSNFTLKIRSTKLEDSAMYFCASSAGVSTDTQYFGPGTRLTVL.

This clonotype showed up many times. The CDR3 sequence: CASSPRREDTQYF. CDR3 sequence (DNA): TGTGCCAGCAGTCCCCGGCGGGAAGATACGCAGTATTTT. This chain links TRBV28 with TRBJ2-3; possible D gene TRBD2, 6 bases. Trimming took 5 bases from V and 5 from J, leaving 11 bases between them. The CDR3 totals 13 residues. Germline-derived CDR1 and CDR2 are MDHEN and SYDVKM.

This clonotype was recorded many times. The V call is TRBV20-1, the J call TRBJ1-2, with D possibly TRBD1 on 5 matching bases. CDR1 DFQATT and CDR2 SNEGSKA come from the germline V gene (reference sequence). V was cut by 3 bases and J by 5 bases, with 10 bases left in between. The CDR3 is 12 residues long. CDR3 in amino acids: CSARQQGYGYTF. CDR3 bases: TGCAGTGCTAGGCAGCAGGGATATGGCTACACCTTC.

This clonotype occurred many times. This chain joins TRBV7-6 and TRBJ1-1, with D perhaps TRBD1 (5 bases). Germline lookup yields CDR1 SGHVS and CDR2 FNYEAQ. The V end lost 1 base, the J end lost 4 bases, and 7 bases lay between the germline ends. The CDR3 contains 13 residues. CDR3: CASSLDGGTEAFF. The CDR3 DNA sequence: TGTGCCAGCAGCTTAGATGGGGGCACTGAAGCTTTCTTT.

In its sample, this clonotype was seen many times. J is TRBJ2-7 and V is TRBV7-6; no clear D gene. The CDR3 runs to 12 residues. Trimming removed 5 bases at V and 7 bases at J, with 12 bases between. Per the germline V gene, CDR1 is SGHVS and CDR2 is FNYEAQ. The CDR3 sequence: CASSQDPGEQYF. The CDR3 coding sequence is TGTGCCAGCAGCCAAGACCCTGGGGAGCAGTACTTC.

The J gene is TRBJ2-3, the V gene TRBV10-3; TRBD2 matches at 10 bases. Trimming removed 10 bases from V and 3 bases from J; junction bases left unmatched: 13. Germline assignment: CDR1 ENHRY and CDR2 SYGVKD. CDR3 size: 16 residues. The CDR3 spells CATRGASGSSTDTQYF. CDR3 in DNA: TGTGCCACCCGAGGGGCTAGCGGGAGTAGTACAGATACGCAGTATTTT.

The V and J genes are TRBV5-1 and TRBJ2-7, with 7 bases identical to TRBD1. V dropped 0 bases and J dropped 0; count of bases not matched to a gene: 3. Germline loops: CDR1 SGHRS, CDR2 YFSETQ. The CDR3 runs 15 residues. The CDR3 nucleotides are TGCGCCAGCAGCTTGGCGGCAGGGGGCTCCTACGAGCAGTACTTC. Protein: CASSLAAGGSYEQYF.

This clonotype came up a few times. The V and J genes are TRBV5-1 and TRBJ2-1; D ambiguous. CDR3 length equals 17 residues. Germline CDR1 is SGHRS and CDR2 is YFSETQ. Trimming took off 0 bases at V and 0 bases at J, with 13 bases between the two ends. The CDR3 nucleotides read TGCGCCAGCAGCTTGGATCCCGCTGCTAGCTCCTACAATGAGCAGTTCTTC. This translates into CASSLDPAASSYNEQFF.

Only a few counts were recorded for this clonotype. The CDR3 is CSDADRGDGEQFF. The CDR3 DNA sequence: TGCAGCGACGCGGACAGGGGAGATGGTGAGCAGTTCTTC. The chain joins TRBV29-1 to TRBJ2-1; 9 bases fit TRBD1. Germline CDR1 and CDR2: SQVTM and ANQGSEA. The CDR3 totals 13 residues. With 7 bases clipped from V and 9 bases from J, the junction kept 10 bases outside the gene matches.

The rearrangement uses TRBV20-1 and TRBJ2-1; 15 bases fit TRBD2. The CDR3 has 19 residues. CDR1 and CDR2 from the germline V gene are DFQATT and SNEGSKA (reference sequence). With V trimmed by 2 bases and J by 6 bases, 14 bases remained unmatched. The CDR3 nucleotides read TGCAGTGCTAGACCCTTGGGACTAGCGGGAGGAAAGGGGGGCAATGAGCAGTTCTTC. Residues: CSARPLGLAGGKGGNEQFF.

At least ten counts were recorded for this clonotype. CDR3 protein: CASSQGGSGELFF. CDR3 nucleotide sequence: TGTGCCAGCAGCCAAGGGGGATCCGGGGAGCTGTTTTTT. The V and J genes are TRBV4-2 and TRBJ2-2, with unresolved D. V was trimmed by 1 base and J by 6 bases, leaving 6 bases between them. Germline lookup yields CDR1 LGHNA and CDR2 YNFKEQ. The CDR3 has 13 residues.